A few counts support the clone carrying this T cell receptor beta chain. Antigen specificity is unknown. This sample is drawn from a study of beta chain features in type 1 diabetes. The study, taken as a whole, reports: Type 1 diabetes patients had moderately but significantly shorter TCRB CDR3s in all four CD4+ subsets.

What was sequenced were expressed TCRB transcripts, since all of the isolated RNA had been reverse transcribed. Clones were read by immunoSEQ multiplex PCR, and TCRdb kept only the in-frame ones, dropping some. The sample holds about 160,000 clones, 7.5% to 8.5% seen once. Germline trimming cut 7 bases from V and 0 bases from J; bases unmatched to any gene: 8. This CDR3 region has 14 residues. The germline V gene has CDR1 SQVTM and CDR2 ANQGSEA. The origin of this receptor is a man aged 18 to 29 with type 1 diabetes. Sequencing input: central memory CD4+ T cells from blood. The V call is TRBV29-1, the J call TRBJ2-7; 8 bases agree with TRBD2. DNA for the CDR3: TGCAGCGCCACCAGCGGGAGTTCCTCCTACGAGCAGTACTTC. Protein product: CSATSGSSSYEQYF.